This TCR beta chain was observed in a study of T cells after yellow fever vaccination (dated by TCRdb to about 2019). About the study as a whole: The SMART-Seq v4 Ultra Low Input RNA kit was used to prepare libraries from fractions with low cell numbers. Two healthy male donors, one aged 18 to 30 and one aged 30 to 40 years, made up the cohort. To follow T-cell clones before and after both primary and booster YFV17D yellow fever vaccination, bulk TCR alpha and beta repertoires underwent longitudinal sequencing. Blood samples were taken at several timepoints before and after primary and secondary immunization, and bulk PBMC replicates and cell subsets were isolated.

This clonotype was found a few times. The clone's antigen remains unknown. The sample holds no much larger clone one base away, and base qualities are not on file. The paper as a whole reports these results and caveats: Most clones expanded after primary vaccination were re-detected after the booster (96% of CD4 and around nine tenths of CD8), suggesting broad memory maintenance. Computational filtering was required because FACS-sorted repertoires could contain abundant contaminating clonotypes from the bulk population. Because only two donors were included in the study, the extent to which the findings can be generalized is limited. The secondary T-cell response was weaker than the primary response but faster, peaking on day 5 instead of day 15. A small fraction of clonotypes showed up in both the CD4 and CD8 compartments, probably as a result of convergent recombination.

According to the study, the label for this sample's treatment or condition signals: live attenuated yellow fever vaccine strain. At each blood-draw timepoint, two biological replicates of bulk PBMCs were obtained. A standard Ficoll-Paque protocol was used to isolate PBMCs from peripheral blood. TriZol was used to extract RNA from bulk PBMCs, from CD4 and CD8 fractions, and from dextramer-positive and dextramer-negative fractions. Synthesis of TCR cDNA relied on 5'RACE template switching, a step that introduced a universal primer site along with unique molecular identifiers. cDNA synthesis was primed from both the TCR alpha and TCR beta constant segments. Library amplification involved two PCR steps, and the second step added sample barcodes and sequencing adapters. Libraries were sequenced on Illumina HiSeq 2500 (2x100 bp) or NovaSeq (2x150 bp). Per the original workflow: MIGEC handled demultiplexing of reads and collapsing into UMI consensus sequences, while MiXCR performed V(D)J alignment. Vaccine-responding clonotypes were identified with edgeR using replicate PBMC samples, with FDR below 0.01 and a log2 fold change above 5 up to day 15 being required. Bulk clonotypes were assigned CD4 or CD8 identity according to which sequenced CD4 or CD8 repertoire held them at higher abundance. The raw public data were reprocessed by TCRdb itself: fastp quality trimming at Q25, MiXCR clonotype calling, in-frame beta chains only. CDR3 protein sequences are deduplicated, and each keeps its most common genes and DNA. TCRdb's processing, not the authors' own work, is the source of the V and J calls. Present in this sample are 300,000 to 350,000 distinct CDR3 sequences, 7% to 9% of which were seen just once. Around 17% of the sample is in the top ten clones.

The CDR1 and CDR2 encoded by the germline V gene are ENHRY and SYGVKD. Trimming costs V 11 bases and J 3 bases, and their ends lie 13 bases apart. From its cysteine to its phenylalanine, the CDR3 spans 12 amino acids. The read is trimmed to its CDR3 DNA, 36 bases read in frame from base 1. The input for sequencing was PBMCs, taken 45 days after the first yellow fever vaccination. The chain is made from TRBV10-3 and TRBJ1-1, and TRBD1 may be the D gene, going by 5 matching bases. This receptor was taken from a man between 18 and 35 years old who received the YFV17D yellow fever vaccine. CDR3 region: CASAGRHTEAFF. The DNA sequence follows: TGTGCCTCCGCAGGGAGGCACACTGAAGCTTTCTTT.